These T cell receptor beta chains were read from a single sample in a study of Graves' ophthalmopathy and Graves' hyperthyroidism. From the multiplex PCR reads, TCRdb called clonotypes with MiXCR, one entry per CDR3 protein. Of hundreds of thousands of distinct CDR3 sequences in the sample, 22% were seen once. Sequenced: peripheral blood. Receptor source: a woman in her late teens or twenties with stable Graves' hyperthyroidism. Some clones in this sample may be carry-over from other donors' samples. CDR3s include the opening cysteine and the closing phenylalanine or tryptophan. Each record gives: J gene, D gene, V gene, clone size, CDR3 length, CDR3 DNA, CDR3 protein. A D gene is named only where the DNA matches it firmly. A row's size may be missing; if present it is once, few, many or a size class.

TRBJ1-6 | . | TRBV12-3/TRBV12-4 | many | 13 | TGTGCCAGCAGTTCCAGGGGTAATTCACCCCTCCACTTT | CASSSRGNSPLHF
TRBJ1-5 | . | TRBV6-1 | . | 14 | TGTGCCAGCAGTGATATGTGGGGAAGTCAGCCCCAGCATTTT | CASSDMWGSQPQHF
TRBJ2-7 | . | TRBV11-1 | . | 16 | TGTGCCAGCAGCTTAGGAGCCCCCGGGGAAAGCTACGAGCAGTACTTC | CASSLGAPGESYEQYF
TRBJ2-2 | . | TRBV10-3 | many | 11 | TGTGCCATCAGGGGTACCGGGGAGCTGTTTTTT | CAIRGTGELFF
TRBJ2-2 | . | TRBV7-6 | many | 13 | TGTGCCAGCAGCGCAAGGCGAACCGGGGAGCTGTTTTTT | CASSARRTGELFF
TRBJ1-1 | . | TRBV6-5 | many | 13 | TGTGCCAGCAGTTACGCCATAAACACTGAAGCTTTCTTT | CASSYAINTEAFF
TRBJ1-1 | . | TRBV6-2/TRBV6-3 | many | 15 | TGTGCCAGCAGTTACGATTGGTCTTTGAACACTGAAGCTTTCTTT | CASSYDWSLNTEAFF
TRBJ2-7 | TRBD1 | TRBV29-1 | . | 13 | TGCAGCGTTCTTACAGGGGTAGGGGACGAGCAGTACTTC | CSVLTGVGDEQYF
TRBJ1-3 | . | TRBV6-2/TRBV6-3 | . | 17 | TGTGCCAGCAGTTACTCGGCCAAATCCGATTCTGGAAACACCATATATTTT | CASSYSAKSDSGNTIYF
TRBJ1-2 | . | TRBV5-1 | . | 14 | TGCGCCAGCAGCTCCTGGACAGACGACTATGGCTACACCTTC | CASSSWTDDYGYTF
TRBJ1-1 | . | TRBV5-1 | many | 16 | TGCGCCAGCAGCTTGGGGGGGGGTAGACCGAACACTGAAGCTTTCTTT | CASSLGGGRPNTEAFF
TRBJ1-5 | . | TRBV6-1 | many | 13 | TGTGCCAGCAAGGAAAGTTTCAATCAGCCCCAGCATTTT | CASKESFNQPQHF
TRBJ1-6 | . | TRBV11-2 | few | 14 | TGTGCCAGCAGCTTAGGGGACACCTTTTCACCCCTCCACTTT | CASSLGDTFSPLHF
TRBJ1-2 | . | TRBV7-2 | many | 14 | TGTGCCAGCAGCCTCGGGGGGCGAAGATATGGCTACACCTTC | CASSLGGRRYGYTF
TRBJ2-2 | . | TRBV6-5 | many | 15 | TGTGCCAGCAGTTACGAAGAGAGGCTGTCCGGGGAGCTGTTTTTT | CASSYEERLSGELFF
TRBJ2-7 | TRBD1 | TRBV27 | . | 15 | TGTGCCAGCAGTTACCCCCACAGGGGAACCTACGAGCAGTACTTC | CASSYPHRGTYEQYF
TRBJ2-5 | TRBD2 | TRBV10-3 | many | 14 | TGTGCCATCAGTGCGACTAGCCTCCAAGAGACCCAGTACTTC | CAISATSLQETQYF
TRBJ2-5 | . | TRBV28 | . | 15 | TGTGCCAGCAGCAGTGTAGGACAGAGCCAAGAGACCCAGTACTTC | CASSSVGQSQETQYF
TRBJ1-2 | . | TRBV29-1 | many | 13 | TGCAGCGTTGAAGGACAGTCCCTCTATGGCTACACCTTC | CSVEGQSLYGYTF
TRBJ1-3 | . | TRBV5-4 | many | 13 | TGTGCCAGCAGGCGGTCCTCTGGAAACACCATATATTTT | CASRRSSGNTIYF
TRBJ2-7 | . | TRBV10-3 | many | 12 | TGTGCCATCAGTGGGACAGTCTACGAGCAGTACTTC | CAISGTVYEQYF
TRBJ2-7 | . | TRBV27 | . | 14 | TGTGCCAGCAGTTTAAATAGTGTGGCAGGCGTTAAGTACTTC | CASSLNSVAGVKYF
TRBJ1-5 | . | TRBV12-3/TRBV12-4 | . | 15 | TGTGCCAGCAGCCCCTCCGGCCTGAGCAATCAGCCCCAGCATTTT | CASSPSGLSNQPQHF
TRBJ1-5 | . | TRBV19 | many | 14 | TGTGCCAGTAGTATCTTGAATAGCAATCAGCCCCAGCATTTT | CASSILNSNQPQHF
TRBJ2-2 | . | TRBV12-3/TRBV12-4 | many | 14 | TGTGCCAGCAGGCCCAGCGGGAACACCGGGGAGCTGTTTTTT | CASRPSGNTGELFF
TRBJ2-2 | TRBD1 | TRBV24-1 | . | 14 | TGTGCCACCAGCCCGGGACAGAGCACCGGGGAGCTGTTTTTT | CATSPGQSTGELFF
TRBJ2-2 | . | TRBV10-1 | many | 15 | TGCGCCAGCAGTACCGCTGTTGTTCCTGGCGGGGAGCTGTTTTTT | CASSTAVVPGGELFF
TRBJ1-6 | . | TRBV12-3/TRBV12-4 | many | 14 | TGTGCCAGCAACTTCGGGGGGATTAGTTCACCCCTCCACTTT | CASNFGGISSPLHF
TRBJ2-7 | TRBD2 | TRBV6-2/TRBV6-3 | . | 14 | TGTGCCAGCACCTACCGGGGGGGCCCCCACGAGCAGTACTTC | CASTYRGGPHEQYF
TRBJ1-2 | TRBD1 | TRBV2 | many | 14 | TGTGCCAGCAGTGATCAGGGGGCCTCGGCCGGCTACACCTTC | CASSDQGASAGYTF
TRBJ2-7 | . | TRBV29-1 | . | 15 | TGCAGCGTTGAAGTGGAGGGGCCGAAAACCTACGAGCAGTACTTC | CSVEVEGPKTYEQYF